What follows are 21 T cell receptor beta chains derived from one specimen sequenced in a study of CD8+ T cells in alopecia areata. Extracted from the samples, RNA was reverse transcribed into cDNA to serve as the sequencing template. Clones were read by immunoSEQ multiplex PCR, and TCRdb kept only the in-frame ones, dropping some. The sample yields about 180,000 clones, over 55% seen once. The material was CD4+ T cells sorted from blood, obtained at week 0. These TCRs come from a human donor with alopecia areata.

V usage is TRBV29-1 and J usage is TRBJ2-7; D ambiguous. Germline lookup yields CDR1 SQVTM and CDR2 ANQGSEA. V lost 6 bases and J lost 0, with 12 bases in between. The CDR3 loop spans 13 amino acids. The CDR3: CSVRTGISYEQYF. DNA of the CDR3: TGCAGCGTCCGGACCGGAATCTCCTACGAGCAGTACTTC.

CDR3 nucleotide sequence: TGCAGCGTAGGACAGCCAGATACGCAGTATTTT. It is translated as CSVGQPDTQYF. This chain joins TRBV29-1 and TRBJ2-3; possible D gene TRBD1, 6 bases. Trimming pared 6 bases from V and 4 bases from J, leaving 8 bases between. The germline V gene has CDR1 SQVTM and CDR2 ANQGSEA. The CDR3 length is 11 residues.

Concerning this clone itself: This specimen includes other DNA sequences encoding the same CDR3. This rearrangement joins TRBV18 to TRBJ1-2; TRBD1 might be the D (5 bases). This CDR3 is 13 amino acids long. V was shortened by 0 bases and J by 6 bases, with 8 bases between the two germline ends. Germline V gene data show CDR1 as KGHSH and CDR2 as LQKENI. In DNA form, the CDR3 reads TGTGCCAGCTCACCACCGGGGGGGAATGGCTACACCTTC. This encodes CASSPPGGNGYTF.

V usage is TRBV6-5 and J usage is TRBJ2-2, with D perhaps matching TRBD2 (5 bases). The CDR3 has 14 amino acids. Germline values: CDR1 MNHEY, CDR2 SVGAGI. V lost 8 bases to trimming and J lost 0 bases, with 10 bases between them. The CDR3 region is CASRGLANTGELFF. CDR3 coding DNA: TGTGCCAGCCGCGGACTGGCGAACACCGGGGAGCTGTTTTTT.

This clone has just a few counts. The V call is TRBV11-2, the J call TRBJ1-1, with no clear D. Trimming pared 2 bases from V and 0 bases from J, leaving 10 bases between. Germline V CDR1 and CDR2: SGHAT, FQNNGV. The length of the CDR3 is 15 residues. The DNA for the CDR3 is TGTGCCAGCAGCTTAACGCCGGCTTTGAACACTGAAGCTTTCTTT. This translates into CASSLTPALNTEAFF.

The CDR3 reads CASSPGQGGSNQPQHF. CDR3 DNA sequence: TGTGCCAGCAGCCCAGGACAGGGCGGAAGCAATCAGCCCCAGCATTTT. The chain links TRBV9 to TRBJ1-5, with 8 nucleotides matching TRBD1. The CDR3 is 16 amino acids. After removal of 4 bases from V and 1 base from J, the junction contained 7 bases not matched to a gene. CDR1 is SGDLS, CDR2 YYNGEE, per germline.

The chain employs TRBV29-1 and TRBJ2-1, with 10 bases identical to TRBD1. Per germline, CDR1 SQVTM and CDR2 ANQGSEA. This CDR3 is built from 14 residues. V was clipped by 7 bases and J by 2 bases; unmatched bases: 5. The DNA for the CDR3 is TGCAGCGCTTCGACAGGGGGCGCCTACAATGAGCAGTTCTTC. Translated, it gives CSASTGGAYNEQFF.

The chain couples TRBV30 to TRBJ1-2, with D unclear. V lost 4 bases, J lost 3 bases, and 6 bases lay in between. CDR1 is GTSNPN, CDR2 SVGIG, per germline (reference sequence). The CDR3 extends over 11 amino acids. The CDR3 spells CAWKRDYGYTF. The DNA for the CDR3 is TGTGCCTGGAAGCGGGACTATGGCTACACCTTC.

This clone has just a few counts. The DNA of the CDR3 is TGTGCCAGCAGCTTAGTCTCTGGAAACACCATATATTTT. Its translation is CASSLVSGNTIYF. This sequence joins TRBV13 and TRBJ1-3, with D hard to call. The germline V gene encodes CDR1 PRHDT and CDR2 FYEKMQ (reference sequence). This CDR3 contains 13 residues. The V and J ends lost 1 base and 0 bases respectively, with 1 base between them.

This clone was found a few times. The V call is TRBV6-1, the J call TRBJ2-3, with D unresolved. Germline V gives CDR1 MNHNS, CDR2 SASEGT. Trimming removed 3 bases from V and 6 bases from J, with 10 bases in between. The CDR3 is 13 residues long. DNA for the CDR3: TGTGCCAGCAGTGATCGACGCAGGGATACGCAGTATTTT. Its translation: CASSDRRRDTQYF.

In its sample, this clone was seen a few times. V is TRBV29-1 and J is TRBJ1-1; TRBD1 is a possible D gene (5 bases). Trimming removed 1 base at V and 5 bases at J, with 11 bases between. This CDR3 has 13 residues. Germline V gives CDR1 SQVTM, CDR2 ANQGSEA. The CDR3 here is CSVEGQRGTEAFF. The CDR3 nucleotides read TGCAGCGTTGAAGGACAGCGAGGGACTGAAGCTTTCTTT. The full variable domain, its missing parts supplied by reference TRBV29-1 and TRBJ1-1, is SAVISQKPSRDICQRGTSLTIQCQVDSQVTMMFWYRQQPGQSLTLIATANQGSEATYESGFVIDKFPISRPNLTFSTLTVSNMSPEDSSIYLCSVEGQRGTEAFFGQGTRLTVV.

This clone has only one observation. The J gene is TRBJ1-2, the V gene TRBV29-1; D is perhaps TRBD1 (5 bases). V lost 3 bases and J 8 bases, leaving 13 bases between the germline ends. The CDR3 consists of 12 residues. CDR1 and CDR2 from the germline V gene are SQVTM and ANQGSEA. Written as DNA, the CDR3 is TGCAGCGTTGACGGGACGAAGACGGGCTACACCTTC. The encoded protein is CSVDGTKTGYTF.

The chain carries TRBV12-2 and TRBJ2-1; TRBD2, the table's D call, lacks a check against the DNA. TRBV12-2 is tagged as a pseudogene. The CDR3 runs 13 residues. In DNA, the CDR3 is TGTGCAAGTCGGTCAAATACTAGCGATGAGCAGTTCTTC. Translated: CASRSNTSDEQFF.

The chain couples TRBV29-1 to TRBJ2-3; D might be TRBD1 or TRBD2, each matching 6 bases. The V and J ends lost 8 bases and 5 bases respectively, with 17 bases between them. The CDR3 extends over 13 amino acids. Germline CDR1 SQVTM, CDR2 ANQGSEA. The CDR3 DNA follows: TGCAGCTCAGAGGGGGGAGTGGGAGATACGCAGTATTTT. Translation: CSSEGGVGDTQYF.

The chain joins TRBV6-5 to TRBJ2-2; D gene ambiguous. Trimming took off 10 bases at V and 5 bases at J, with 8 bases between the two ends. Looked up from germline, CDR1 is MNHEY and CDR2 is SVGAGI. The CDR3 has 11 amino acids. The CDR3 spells CATLRTGELFF. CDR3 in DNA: TGTGCCACCTTGAGGACCGGGGAGCTGTTTTTT.

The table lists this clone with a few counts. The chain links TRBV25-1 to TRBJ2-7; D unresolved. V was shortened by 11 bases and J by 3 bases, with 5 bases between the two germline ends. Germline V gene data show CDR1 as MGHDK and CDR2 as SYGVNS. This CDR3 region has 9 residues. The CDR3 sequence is CASSYEQYF. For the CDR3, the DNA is TGTGCCTCAAGCTACGAGCAGTACTTC.

The CDR3 DNA reads TGTGCTAGTGGTGGATCGGGACAGCTCAAAGCTGAAGCTTTCTTT. Protein: CASGGSGQLKAEAFF. V is TRBV12-5 and J is TRBJ1-1, with 7 bases matching TRBD1. The CDR3 totals 15 residues. Germline assignment: CDR1 LGHNT and CDR2 FRNRAP. V lost 5 bases and J lost 6; bases outside the gene matches: 12.

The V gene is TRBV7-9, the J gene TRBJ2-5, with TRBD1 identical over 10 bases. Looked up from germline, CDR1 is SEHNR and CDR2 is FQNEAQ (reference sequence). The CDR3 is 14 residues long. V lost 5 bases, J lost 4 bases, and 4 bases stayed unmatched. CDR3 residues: CASSRDRGGETQYF. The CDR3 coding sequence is TGTGCCAGCAGCCGGGACAGGGGAGGAGAGACCCAGTACTTC.

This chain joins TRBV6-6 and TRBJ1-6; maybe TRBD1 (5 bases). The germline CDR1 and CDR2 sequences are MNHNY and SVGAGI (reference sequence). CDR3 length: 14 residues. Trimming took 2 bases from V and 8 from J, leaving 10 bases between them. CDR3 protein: CASSYRGSDSPLHF. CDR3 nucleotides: TGTGCCAGCAGTTACAGGGGATCGGATTCACCCCTCCACTTT.

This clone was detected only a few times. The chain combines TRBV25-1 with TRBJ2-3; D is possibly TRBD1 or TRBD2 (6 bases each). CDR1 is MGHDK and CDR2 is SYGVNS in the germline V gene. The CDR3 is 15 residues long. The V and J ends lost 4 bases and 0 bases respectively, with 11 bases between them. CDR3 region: CASSASGASTDTQYF. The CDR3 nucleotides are TGTGCCAGCAGTGCCTCGGGGGCCAGCACAGATACGCAGTATTTT.

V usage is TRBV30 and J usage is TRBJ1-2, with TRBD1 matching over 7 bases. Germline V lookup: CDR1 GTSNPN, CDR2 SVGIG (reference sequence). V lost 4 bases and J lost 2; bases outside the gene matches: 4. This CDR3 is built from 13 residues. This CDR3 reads CAWTRQGNYGYTF. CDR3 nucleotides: TGTGCCTGGACTAGACAGGGAAACTATGGCTACACCTTC.